This entry lists 8 T cell receptor beta chains sequenced from one sample in a study of blood T cell repertoires in COVID-19. Generated by immunoSEQ multiplex PCR, the TCRdb table keeps only in-frame clones and is missing some. The sample lists under 100,000 clones, about nine tenths occurring once. Material: peripheral blood. These receptors originate from a male donor with acute or convalescent COVID-19.

The chain joins TRBV19 to TRBJ2-3; perhaps TRBD1 as D (5 bases). V was trimmed by 5 bases and J by 6 bases, leaving 12 bases between them. The CDR3 runs to 13 residues. Germline CDR1 and CDR2: LNHDA and SQIVND (reference sequence). The CDR3 sequence is CASSPQRGDTQYF. CDR3 nucleotides: TGTGCCAGTAGTCCGCAAAGGGGTGATACGCAGTATTTT.

CDR3 nucleotide sequence: TGTGCCAGCACCTCACAGGGGAAGGGTGAAAAACTGTTTTTT. Translation gives CASTSQGKGEKLFF. The chain has TRBV2 and TRBJ1-4; 7 bases match TRBD1. The CDR3 sequence is 14 residues long. CDR1 is SNHLY, CDR2 FYNNEI, per germline. With 7 bases clipped from V and 7 bases from J, the junction kept 9 bases outside the gene matches.

The rearrangement joins TRBV5-1 to TRBJ1-4; possibly TRBD1 for D (6 bases). Germline CDR1 is SGHRS and CDR2 is YFSETQ. V lost 2 bases and J lost 7, with 9 bases in between. This CDR3 spans 13 amino acids. The CDR3, as DNA: TGCGCCAGCAGCTTCAGGGGTACTGAAAAACTGTTTTTT. Protein: CASSFRGTEKLFF.

The J gene is TRBJ2-7, the V gene TRBV4-1, with D maybe TRBD2 (6 bases). Trimming removed 6 bases at V and 4 bases at J, with 16 bases between. The germline V gene encodes CDR1 MGHRA and CDR2 YSYEKL. The CDR3 contains 14 residues. In DNA, the CDR3 is TGCGCCAGCAGTTGGGACGGGCGGGGTTACGAGCAGTACTTC. Protein product: CASSWDGRGYEQYF.

The genes are TRBV5-1 and TRBJ2-3, with D possibly TRBD2 on 6 matching bases. V was cut by 3 bases and J by 4 bases, with 9 bases left in between. The CDR3 spans 13 residues. The germline V gene has CDR1 SGHRS and CDR2 YFSETQ. CDR3 coding DNA: TGCGCCAGCAGCTCGGACTACCCAGATACGCAGTATTTT. This codes for CASSSDYPDTQYF. The full variable domain, completed using reference TRBV5-1 and TRBJ2-3, is KAGVTQTPRYLIKTRGQQVTLSCSPISGHRSVSWYQQTPGQGLQFLFEYFSETQRNKGNFPGRFSGRQFSNSRSEMNVSTLELGDSALYLCASSSDYPDTQYFGPGTRLTVL.

The V and J genes are TRBV5-4 and TRBJ2-5, with 7 bases fitting TRBD1. V dropped 0 bases and J dropped 10; count of bases not matched to a gene: 12. The CDR3 is made up of 15 amino acids. In germline, CDR1 is SGHNT, CDR2 YYREEE (reference sequence). The CDR3 reads CASSLGGQERVRQYF. In DNA form, the CDR3 reads TGTGCCAGCAGCTTGGGAGGACAGGAGAGGGTGCGCCAGTACTTC.

This clone has only one observation. The chain has TRBV6-2 or TRBV6-3 and TRBJ1-1; possibly TRBD1 for D (6 bases). This CDR3 spans 13 amino acids. The V gene's germline CDR1 is MNHEY and CDR2 SVGEGT. V lost 6 bases and J 1 base, leaving 9 bases between the germline ends. CDR3 nucleotide sequence: TGTGCCAGCAGCTGGACAGAGAACACTGAAGCTTTCTTT. Encoded protein: CASSWTENTEAFF.

This clone was seen just once. V gene TRBV4-1 combines with J gene TRBJ1-4, with D uncertain. The CDR3 sequence is 16 residues long. The V gene lost 5 bases and the J gene lost 3 bases, with 16 bases spanning the gap. Germline CDR1 and CDR2: MGHRA and YSYEKL. In DNA, the CDR3 is TGCGCCAGCAGCGACCAACAGTATGGCTCTAATGAAAAACTGTTTTTT. Its protein product is CASSDQQYGSNEKLFF.